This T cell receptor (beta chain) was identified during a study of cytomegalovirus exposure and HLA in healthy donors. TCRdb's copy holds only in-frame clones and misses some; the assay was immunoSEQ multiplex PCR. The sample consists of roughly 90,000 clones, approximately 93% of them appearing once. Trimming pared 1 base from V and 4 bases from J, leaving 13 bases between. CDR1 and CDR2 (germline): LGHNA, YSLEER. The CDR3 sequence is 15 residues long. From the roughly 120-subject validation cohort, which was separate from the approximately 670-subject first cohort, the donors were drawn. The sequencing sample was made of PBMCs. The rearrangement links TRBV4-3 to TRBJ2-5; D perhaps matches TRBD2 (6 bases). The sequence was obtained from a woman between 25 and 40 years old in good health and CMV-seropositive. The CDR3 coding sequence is TGCGCCAGCAGCCAAGGGTTCGGGAGTGCAGAGACCCAGTACTTC. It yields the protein CASSQGFGSAETQYF.